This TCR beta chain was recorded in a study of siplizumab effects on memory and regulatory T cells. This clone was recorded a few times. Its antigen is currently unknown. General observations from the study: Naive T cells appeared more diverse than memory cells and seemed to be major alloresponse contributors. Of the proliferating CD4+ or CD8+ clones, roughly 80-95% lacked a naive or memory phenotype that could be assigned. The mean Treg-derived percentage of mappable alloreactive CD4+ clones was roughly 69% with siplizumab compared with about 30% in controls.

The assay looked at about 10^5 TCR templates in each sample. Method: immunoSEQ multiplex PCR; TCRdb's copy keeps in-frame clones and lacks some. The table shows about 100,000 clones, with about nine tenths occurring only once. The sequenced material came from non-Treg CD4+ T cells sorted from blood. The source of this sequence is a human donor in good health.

The CDR3 DNA follows: TGTGCCAGCAGCCAGTCGGGACAGGGTGACACCGGGGAGCTGTTTTTT. This gives the protein CASSQSGQGDTGELFF. The V and J genes are TRBV4-2 and TRBJ2-2, with TRBD1 identical over 9 bases. Germline CDR1 and CDR2: LGHNA and YNFKEQ. V was pared by 3 bases and J by 3 bases, with 5 bases of the junction left unmatched. This CDR3 has 16 amino acids.